The 12 T cell receptor beta chains listed next were all sequenced from one sample in a study of cytomegalovirus exposure and HLA in healthy donors. TCRdb keeps only in-frame clones here, not all; method: immunoSEQ multiplex PCR. The data contain 200,000 or so clones, 75% to 95% of them singletons. The sequenced sample consisted of PBMCs. These TCRs come from a woman between 18 and 29 years old in good health and CMV-seronegative.

The chain has TRBV6-1 and TRBJ1-5, with D perhaps matching TRBD1 (5 bases). Germline V gene data show CDR1 as MNHNS and CDR2 as SASEGT. V was clipped by 6 bases and J by 6 bases, with 15 bases between them. The CDR3 is made up of 14 amino acids. Here the CDR3 DNA reads TGTGCCAGCAGCCTGGGGGGTGTCGGTCAGCCCCAGCATTTT. Translation gives CASSLGGVGQPQHF.

The genes are TRBV6-5 and TRBJ2-7; TRBD1 matches at 7 bases. The CDR3 contains 13 residues. The V gene end was trimmed by 7 bases and the J gene end by 3 bases; junction bases not matched to a gene: 6. Looked up from germline, CDR1 is MNHEY and CDR2 is SVGAGI. The CDR3 loop is CASTQGVSYEQYF. The CDR3 nucleotides are TGTGCCAGCACTCAGGGGGTAAGCTACGAGCAGTACTTC.

The chain is built from TRBV11-1 and TRBJ2-7, with D possibly matching TRBD2 (5 bases). From germline, CDR1 is SGHAT and CDR2 FQDESV (reference sequence). The CDR3 has 14 amino acids. Deletions cut 7 bases from V and 2 bases from J, with 15 bases between. CDR3 residues: CASTDLTGTYEQYF. The CDR3 nucleotides read TGTGCCAGCACCGACCTGACGGGAACCTACGAGCAGTACTTC. The whole variable domain, remainder taken from reference TRBV11-1 and TRBJ2-7, is EAEVAQSPRYKITEKSQAVAFWCDPISGHATLYWYRQILGQGPELLVQFQDESVVDDSQLPKDRFSAERLKGVDSTLKIQPAELGDSAMYLCASTDLTGTYEQYFGPGTRLTVT.

In regard to this clone: Germline is not matched at one junction end, which may reflect a read error. The rearrangement uses TRBV7-9 and TRBJ1-4; 11 bases line up with TRBD1. In germline, CDR1 is SEHNR, CDR2 FQNEAQ (reference sequence). CDR3 size: 9 residues. The CDR3: CAGPGQGDF. Written as DNA, the CDR3 is TGTGCCGGGCCGGGACAGGGGGATTTT.

This chain links TRBV19 with TRBJ1-5; possibly TRBD1 for D (6 bases). Germline loops: CDR1 LNHDA, CDR2 SQIVND (reference sequence). The ends were cut back, 7 bases at V and 2 bases at J, with 15 bases in the middle. CDR3 length equals 15 residues. In nucleotides, the CDR3 is TGTGCCAGTACTTCCAGCAGGGGAGGCAATCAGCCCCAGCATTTT. This translates into CASTSSRGGNQPQHF.

This clone appeared a single time. The V gene is TRBV29-1, the J gene TRBJ1-1; D remains unclear. Germline CDR1 is SQVTM and CDR2 is ANQGSEA. This CDR3 is 11 amino acids long. V was cut by 4 bases and J by 7 bases, with 10 bases left in between. The CDR3 nucleotides read TGCAGCGTTGCCTCGACGGGTGAAGCTTTCTTT. Amino acid sequence: CSVASTGEAFF.

V usage is TRBV18 and J usage is TRBJ1-4; 8 nucleotides match TRBD1. The V gene's germline CDR1 is KGHSH and CDR2 LQKENI. The CDR3 contains 16 residues. Trimming removed 3 bases from V and 8 bases from J; junction bases left unmatched: 11. The DNA for the CDR3 is TGTGCCAGCTCACCCTATCAGACAGGGGACGCCGAAAAACTGTTTTTT. Residues: CASSPYQTGDAEKLFF.

The rearrangement joins TRBV11-1 to TRBJ2-7; D perhaps matches TRBD1 (5 bases). The germline V gene has CDR1 SGHAT and CDR2 FQDESV (reference sequence). The V end was cut by 3 bases, the J end by 4 bases, with 13 bases between. The CDR3 runs 14 residues. The chain's CDR3 is CASSLRQFIYEQYF. CDR3 DNA: TGTGCCAGCAGCTTGAGACAGTTCATATACGAGCAGTACTTC.

This sequence joins TRBV7-2 and TRBJ2-7, with 10 bases matching TRBD2. The CDR3 has 14 residues. With V trimmed by 4 bases and J by 2 bases, 2 bases remained unmatched. Germline V CDR1 and CDR2: SGHTA, FQGNSA. The DNA of the CDR3 is TGTGCCAGCAGCTGGACTAGCGGACCCTACGAGCAGTACTTC. It codes for CASSWTSGPYEQYF.

This clone was found once. In nucleotides, the CDR3 is TGTGCCAGCAGTCATACTAGCGGGTCATGGGTCTACAATGAGCAGTTCTTC. It yields the protein CASSHTSGSWVYNEQFF. The chain recombines TRBV5-6 with TRBJ2-1; 9 bases are shared with TRBD2. The CDR3 runs 17 residues. From germline, CDR1 is SGHDT and CDR2 YYEEEE. Unmatched junction bases numbered 12, after V lost 5 bases and J lost 3 bases.

In the case of this clone: The junction and the germline gene differ at one end; a read error may be behind it. The chain has TRBV2 and TRBJ1-1; maybe TRBD1 (6 bases). The CDR3 totals 18 residues. Per the germline V gene, CDR1 is SNHLY and CDR2 is FYNNEI. The CDR3 DNA reads as TGTGCCGGCAGCCCAAAGCGCCTCCCGACAGGACCCAACACTGAAGCTTTCTTT. Translated: CAGSPKRLPTGPNTEAFF.

The gene calls are TRBV7-8 and TRBJ1-1, with 7 bases that match TRBD1. This CDR3 is built from 17 residues. Germline loops: CDR1 SGHVS, CDR2 FQNEAQ. J gave up 1 base and V 1 base, and 9 bases lay outside the gene matches. The CDR3 bases are TGTGCCAGCAGCTTAGTGACAGGGAGACTTAAGAACACTGAAGCTTTCTTT. This gives the protein CASSLVTGRLKNTEAFF.